This passage covers 17 T cell receptor beta chains from one sample sequenced in a study of cytomegalovirus exposure and HLA in healthy donors. PCR used 60 Vbeta primers and 13 Jbeta primers. TCRdb's table, derived via immunoSEQ multiplex PCR, lists solely in-frame clones and lacks some. The table has about 120,000 clones, over 6.5% seen once. What was sequenced was PBMCs. These receptors were obtained from a woman aged 40 to 55 in good health and CMV-seropositive.

V gene TRBV19 combines with J gene TRBJ2-7; 9 bases align to TRBD1. Trimming took 5 bases from V and 7 from J; bases not matched to a gene: 9. CDR1 is LNHDA, CDR2 SQIVND, per germline (reference sequence). CDR3 length equals 14 residues. For the CDR3, the DNA is TGTGCCAGTAGTGCCGGGACAGGGTGGGAAGAGCAGTACTTC. It codes for CASSAGTGWEEQYF.

This clone turned up a few times. The chain uses TRBV19 and TRBJ2-2; 10 nucleotides agree with TRBD2. CDR3 length equals 14 residues. Germline CDR1 and CDR2: LNHDA and SQIVND (reference sequence). With V trimmed by 7 bases and J by 5 bases, 4 bases remained unmatched. The CDR3 spells CASIGTSVTGELFF. CDR3 DNA: TGTGCCAGTATTGGGACTAGCGTTACCGGGGAGCTGTTTTTT.

V is TRBV18 and J is TRBJ2-5; TRBD2 agrees at 11 bases. The V gene's germline CDR1 is KGHSH and CDR2 LQKENI. The junction had 10 bases not matched to a gene; V was cut back by 6 bases and J by 4 bases. CDR3 length equals 16 residues. CDR3 nucleotide sequence: TGTGCCAGCTCCCCTCCCGGAGGACTAGCGGGAGAGACCCAGTACTTC. This translates into CASSPPGGLAGETQYF. Combining the CDR3 with reference TRBV18 and TRBJ2-5 gives the whole variable domain NAGVMQNPRHLVRRRGQEARLRCSPMKGHSHVYWYRQLPEEGLKFMVYLQKENIIDESGMPKERFSAEFPKEGPSILRIQQVVRGDSAAYFCASSPPGGLAGETQYFGPGTRLLVL.

This clone has just a few counts. This chain joins TRBV6-4 and TRBJ1-1; D call uncertain. Germline V gene data show CDR1 as MRHNA and CDR2 as SNTAGT. The CDR3 loop spans 12 amino acids. Between the trimmed V and J ends, which lost 3 bases and 9 bases, there was a span of 11 bases. The CDR3 here is CASSEGRSQAFF. The DNA for the CDR3 is TGTGCCAGCAGTGAAGGCAGGTCGCAAGCTTTCTTT.

V usage is TRBV14 and J usage is TRBJ1-1, with a weak D call TRBD1 (5 bases). The CDR3 consists of 14 residues. Germline V gives CDR1 SGHDN, CDR2 FVKESK. V lost 4 bases and J lost 5, with 14 bases in between. The CDR3: CASSLAGFGTEAFF. Written as DNA, the CDR3 is TGTGCCAGCAGCCTCGCAGGGTTCGGAACTGAAGCTTTCTTT.

This clone came up a few times. The CDR3, as DNA: TGCGCCAGCAGCGACGACAGGAGCGCGCAAGAGACCCAGTACTTC. Translation: CASSDDRSAQETQYF. The chain employs TRBV5-1 and TRBJ2-5, with D perhaps matching TRBD1 (6 bases). The V end was cut by 4 bases, the J end by 2 bases, with 15 bases between. CDR1 is SGHRS, CDR2 YFSETQ, per germline. The CDR3 has 15 residues.

The chain links TRBV19 to TRBJ2-3; D is uncertain. The ends were cut back, 5 bases at V and 2 bases at J, with 8 bases in the middle. This CDR3 region has 13 residues. Germline assignment: CDR1 LNHDA and CDR2 SQIVND (reference sequence). CDR3 bases: TGTGCCAGTAGTCTACTCAACACAGATACGCAGTATTTT. Protein sequence: CASSLLNTDTQYF.

The rearrangement links TRBV5-1 to TRBJ1-2; 7 positions agree with TRBD1. Germline V gene sequence: CDR1 SGHRS, CDR2 YFSETQ. The CDR3 runs to 14 residues. With V trimmed by 4 bases and J by 4 bases, 7 bases remained unmatched. CDR3 amino acids: CASSMLTGTYGYTF. The CDR3 DNA reads TGCGCCAGCAGCATGCTGACAGGGACCTATGGCTACACCTTC. The entire variable domain, with the rest obtained from reference TRBV5-1 and TRBJ1-2, is as follows: KAGVTQTPRYLIKTRGQQVTLSCSPISGHRSVSWYQQTPGQGLQFLFEYFSETQRNKGNFPGRFSGRQFSNSRSEMNVSTLELGDSALYLCASSMLTGTYGYTFGSGTRLTVV.

This clone was detected only a few times. The rearrangement uses TRBV10-1 and TRBJ1-1, with a weak D call TRBD1 (6 bases). V was clipped by 6 bases and J by 1 base, with 12 bases between them. This CDR3 comprises 14 residues. Germline loops: CDR1 WNHNN, CDR2 SYGVQD (reference sequence). CDR3 amino acids: CASSPTRGNTEAFF. CDR3 coding DNA: TGCGCCAGCAGCCCGACCAGGGGGAACACTGAAGCTTTCTTT.

This chain connects TRBV5-1 to TRBJ2-3, with 9 positions matching TRBD1. Germline V CDR1 and CDR2: SGHRS, YFSETQ. With V trimmed by 9 bases and J by 3 bases, 8 bases remained unmatched. There are 14 residues in the CDR3. The CDR3 region is CATGSGQGTDTQYF. The CDR3 DNA reads TGCGCCACTGGCTCGGGACAGGGAACAGATACGCAGTATTTT.

This clone was counted a few times. The chain links TRBV6-5 to TRBJ1-4, with 10 bases identical to TRBD1. Germline V gene sequence: CDR1 MNHEY, CDR2 SVGAGI. V lost 6 bases, J lost 7 bases, and 2 bases stayed unmatched. The CDR3 loop spans 13 amino acids. Written as DNA, the CDR3 is TGTGCCAGCAGAGGACAGGGGGTTGAAAAACTGTTTTTT. Translating it yields CASRGQGVEKLFF.

V gene TRBV19 combines with J gene TRBJ2-7; 7 bases align to TRBD1. Germline V lookup: CDR1 LNHDA, CDR2 SQIVND (reference sequence). The trim removed 4 bases at V and 4 bases at J, leaving 7 bases unmatched. The CDR3 spans 14 residues. The CDR3 DNA reads as TGTGCCAGTAGTAAGGGGATACAGGGGTACGAGCAGTACTTC. Protein: CASSKGIQGYEQYF. The full variable domain, with the rest looked up from reference TRBV19 and TRBJ2-7, is DGGITQSPKYLFRKEGQNVTLSCEQNLNHDAMYWYRQDPGQGLRLIYYSQIVNDFQKGDIAEGYSVSREKKESFPLTVTSAQKNPTAFYLCASSKGIQGYEQYFGPGTRLTVT.

The chain employs TRBV19 and TRBJ2-5; 11 nucleotides agree with TRBD1. Per germline, CDR1 LNHDA and CDR2 SQIVND (reference sequence). V gave up 4 bases and J gave up 2 bases; unmatched junction bases: 6. The CDR3 loop spans 16 amino acids. CDR3 residues: CASSTYGTGGQETQYF. In DNA form, the CDR3 reads TGTGCCAGTAGTACCTACGGGACAGGGGGACAAGAGACCCAGTACTTC.

This clone turned up a few times. V usage is TRBV5-4 and J usage is TRBJ2-7; 7 nucleotides agree with TRBD2. V shed 4 bases, J shed 4 bases, and the junction held 5 bases outside the gene matches. The germline V gene encodes CDR1 SGHNT and CDR2 YYREEE (reference sequence). CDR3 length equals 13 residues. Here the CDR3 reads CASSPPGGYEQYF. The DNA of the CDR3 is TGTGCCAGCAGCCCACCGGGGGGTTACGAGCAGTACTTC.

This clone has more than one count but fewer than ten. The rearrangement links TRBV6-1 to TRBJ2-1; perhaps TRBD1 as D (6 bases). From germline, CDR1 is MNHNS and CDR2 SASEGT. The CDR3 spans 15 residues. With 4 bases removed from V and 3 bases from J, the gap between germline ends came to 13 bases. This chain's CDR3 is CASSGSGADYNEQFF. The CDR3 DNA is TGTGCCAGCAGTGGATCAGGGGCGGACTACAATGAGCAGTTCTTC.

This sequence joins TRBV10-3 and TRBJ1-6, with D maybe TRBD1 (6 bases). Germline V gene lookup returns CDR1 ENHRY and CDR2 SYGVKD. Trimming cost V 0 bases and J 6 bases, with 12 bases left between them. The CDR3 length is 16 residues. The CDR3 coding sequence is TGTGCCATCAGTGAGTCGGCGCAGGGGTTTAATTCACCCCTCCACTTT. This gives the protein CAISESAQGFNSPLHF.

V usage is TRBV5-1 and J usage is TRBJ2-3; 8 bases are a match to TRBD2. Per the germline V gene, CDR1 is SGHRS and CDR2 is YFSETQ. The CDR3 is 17 amino acids. With V trimmed by 0 bases and J by 0 bases, 6 bases remained unmatched. The CDR3 is CASSLVAGTTSTDTQYF. As DNA, the CDR3 is TGCGCCAGCAGCTTGGTAGCGGGAACGACTAGCACAGATACGCAGTATTTT.